Listed below are T cell receptor beta chains from one sample, sequenced in a study of response to subunit inactivated influenza vaccine. TCRdb reprocessed the RT-PCR reads with MiXCR, giving one entry per CDR3 protein. The sample records 650,000 or so distinct CDR3 sequences, roughly 15% being singletons. The material sequenced was PBMCs from blood, taken around 14 days before vaccination. These receptors all come from a man in his fifties who received an inactivated influenza vaccine. The CDR3 runs from the conserved cysteine through the conserved F or W. D genes are given only for firm matches. The listing skips clone size in some rows; elsewhere it reads once, few, many or a size class.

D,V,length,size,J,DNA,CDR3
TRBD2,TRBV6-2/TRBV6-3,15,few,TRBJ2-1,TGTGCCAGCCTCCCGAGCGGGAGGAGGTTTAATGAGCAGTTCTTC,CASLPSGRRFNEQFF
NA,TRBV7-2,13,many,TRBJ1-1,TGTGCCAGCAGCTTAAAGAGGAACACTGAAGCTTTCTTT,CASSLKRNTEAFF
NA,TRBV4-3,16,few,TRBJ2-6,TGCGCCAGCAGCCAAGATGTTGGGGCTGGGGCCAACGTCCTGACTTTC,CASSQDVGAGANVLTF
NA,TRBV7-7,12,few,TRBJ2-2,TGTGCTAGCAGCCCCTACGGCTGGGAGCTGTTTTTT,CASSPYGWELFF
NA,TRBV7-9,13,few,TRBJ2-1,TGTGCCAGCAGCCCTACTTCCCTCAATGAGCAGTTCTTC,CASSPTSLNEQFF
NA,TRBV11-2,14,few,TRBJ2-7,TGTGCCAGCTCCAGAGGGCGGACAAATTACGAGCAGTACTTC,CASSRGRTNYEQYF
NA,TRBV15,14,few,TRBJ1-3,TGTGCCACCAGCAAAGGTAGCTCTGGAAACACCATATATTTT,CATSKGSSGNTIYF
NA,TRBV6-1,15,many,TRBJ2-1,TGTGCCAGCACGAAACTAGCCGGCTCCTACAATGAGCAGTTCTTC,CASTKLAGSYNEQFF
TRBD2,TRBV4-2,17,NA,TRBJ2-1,TGTGCCAGCAGCAAAGGGTTAACAAGCGGGAGCACGGATGAGCAGTTCTTC,CASSKGLTSGSTDEQFF
TRBD1,TRBV4-3,17,NA,TRBJ1-5,TGCGCCAGCAGCCAAGCCTGGACAGGGCTGGGCAATCAGCCCCAGCATTTT,CASSQAWTGLGNQPQHF
NA,TRBV20-1,14,few,TRBJ1-4,TGCAGTGCTAGGAAGATTGCGACTAATGAAAAACTGTTTTTT,CSARKIATNEKLFF
NA,TRBV10-1,13,NA,TRBJ2-3,TGCGCCAGCAGTGAGTTGGGGGCAGATACGCAGTATTTT,CASSELGADTQYF
NA,TRBV5-1,12,few,TRBJ2-7,TGCGCCAGCAGCCGCGATACAGACGAGCAGTACTTC,CASSRDTDEQYF
NA,TRBV2,14,few,TRBJ2-2,TGTGCCAGCAGTGAAGCTACGAACACCGGGGAGCTGTTTTTT,CASSEATNTGELFF
TRBD1,TRBV5-1,15,NA,TRBJ2-1,TGCGCCAGCAGGTTGGGACAGGGCGGATACGATGAGCAGTTCTTC,CASRLGQGGYDEQFF
NA,TRBV6-5,13,NA,TRBJ1-6,TGTGCCCACGAGGGACTGCTTGGTTCACCCCTCCACTTT,CAHEGLLGSPLHF
TRBD1,TRBV20-1,20,many,TRBJ1-6,TGCAGTGCTAGAAGAATGCCGGGACAGACTTTTTCGACCTATAATTCACCCCTCCACTTT,CSARRMPGQTFSTYNSPLHF
TRBD2,TRBV20-1,14,few,TRBJ2-3,TGCAGTGCTAGAGGGACTAGTAAGGCAGATACGCAGTATTTT,CSARGTSKADTQYF
NA,TRBV20-1,11,few,TRBJ1-2,TGCAGTGCTAGCAGCCCTTATGGCTACACCTTC,CSASSPYGYTF
NA,TRBV14,13,few,TRBJ2-2,TGTGCCAGTACGACAGGCGGAACCGGGGAGCTGTTTTTT,CASTTGGTGELFF
NA,TRBV2,17,many,TRBJ2-4,TGTGCCAGCAGTGACAGTTTGACGTTGGGAGGCAAAAACATTCAGTACTTC,CASSDSLTLGGKNIQYF
NA,TRBV27,14,NA,TRBJ2-7,TGTGCCAGCAGTTTCAGTCCTTCTATCGACGAGCAGTACTTC,CASSFSPSIDEQYF
TRBD2,TRBV2,14,NA,TRBJ2-7,TGTGCCAGCGGTCCCGGGACTAGGTCCTACGAGCAGTACTTC,CASGPGTRSYEQYF
NA,TRBV5-5,14,many,TRBJ2-2,TGTGCCAGCAGCCCTACAGGGAACACCGGGGAGCTGTTTTTT,CASSPTGNTGELFF
TRBD1,TRBV27,14,NA,TRBJ2-7,TGTGCCAGCAGTTTAGTCAGGGGGCAGGGCGAGCAGTACTTC,CASSLVRGQGEQYF
NA,TRBV7-9,15,NA,TRBJ1-1,TGTGCCAGCAGCTCCGGGGGAGGCACTGGGACACGAGCTTTCTTT,CASSSGGGTGTRAFF
NA,TRBV5-6,14,NA,TRBJ2-7,TGTGCCAGCAGCTTTGTCGGGGCAGGGAACGAGCAGTACTTC,CASSFVGAGNEQYF
NA,TRBV20-1,15,few,TRBJ2-3,TGCAGTGCTAGAGATCAGCCGGGGGTTGAAGATACGCAGTATTTT,CSARDQPGVEDTQYF
NA,TRBV7-8,17,NA,TRBJ1-5,TGTGCCAGCAGCTTAAACGTGAACAGAGGGAGTAATCAGCCCCAGCATTTT,CASSLNVNRGSNQPQHF
NA,TRBV7-2,15,few,TRBJ2-3,TGTGCCACCCGGCCCGCGCGGGGTGCATCAGATACGCAGTATTTT,CATRPARGASDTQYF
TRBD1,TRBV6-1,15,many,TRBJ1-5,TGTGCCAGCGGAGGTACCGGGACAGGGAATCAGCCCCAGCATTTT,CASGGTGTGNQPQHF
NA,TRBV5-1,14,few,TRBJ1-2,TGCGCCAGCAGCTTTTCGGGCAGGGGCGGAGGCTACACCTTC,CASSFSGRGGGYTF
TRBD2,TRBV27,17,NA,TRBJ2-1,TGTGCCAGCAGTTCCGGGGGGGGGCGGAGAGGTTACAATGAGCAGTTCTTC,CASSSGGGRRGYNEQFF
NA,TRBV10-3,13,NA,TRBJ2-3,TGTGCCATCAGTGAGGGGCGTCCAGATACGCAGTATTTT,CAISEGRPDTQYF
TRBD1,TRBV5-6,15,NA,TRBJ2-7,TGTGCCAGCAGCTTGGGTCCAGGGGGAAACTACGAGCAGTACTTC,CASSLGPGGNYEQYF
NA,TRBV15,17,few,TRBJ2-1,TGTGCCACCAGCAGAGATCTAGGGGGTGTGTCTTACAATGAGCAGTTCTTC,CATSRDLGGVSYNEQFF
NA,TRBV4-1,16,few,TRBJ1-6,TGCGCCAGCAGCCCTATACCGGGACCCTATAATTCACCCCTCCACTTT,CASSPIPGPYNSPLHF
TRBD1,TRBV5-1,20,NA,TRBJ2-6,TGCGCCAGCAGAACCCTAACAGGGGATGGACCCGGAGCTGGGGCCAACGTCCTGACTTTC,CASRTLTGDGPGAGANVLTF
NA,TRBV10-3,13,many,TRBJ1-5,TGTGCCATCAGTGACAGGGCTGAGCAGCCCCAGCATTTT,CAISDRAEQPQHF
NA,TRBV6-5,17,NA,TRBJ2-6,TGTGCCAGGCCTGCTAGGGACCATCCTATGGGGGCCAACGTCCTGACTTTC,CARPARDHPMGANVLTF
TRBD2,TRBV7-2,14,NA,TRBJ2-3,TGTGCCAGCAGCACCGGACTAGTTACAGATACGCAGTATTTT,CASSTGLVTDTQYF
NA,TRBV11-1,15,NA,TRBJ2-5,TGTGCCAGCAGCGGAGCACAGGCTGCCGGGGAGACCCAGTACTTC,CASSGAQAAGETQYF
TRBD1,TRBV6-1,14,NA,TRBJ1-4,TGTGCCAGCAGCAGAGGGGGCAACGCTGAAAAACTGTTTTTT,CASSRGGNAEKLFF
TRBD1,TRBV20-1,14,NA,TRBJ2-7,TGCAGTGCTGCCCACAGGGGCGCTCCCTACGAGCAGTACTTC,CSAAHRGAPYEQYF
NA,TRBV4-2,14,NA,TRBJ1-5,TGTGCCAGCAGCCAAGGTGAAGGGGGTCAGCCCCAGCATTTT,CASSQGEGGQPQHF
NA,TRBV18,19,NA,TRBJ2-1,TGTGCCAGCTCACCCGGGCCGGACAAGTGGTCGAGGGACTACAATGAGCAGTTCTTC,CASSPGPDKWSRDYNEQFF
NA,TRBV12-3/TRBV12-4,15,few,TRBJ2-1,TGTGCCAGCAGTTTCTCCCCGGGGGCAAACAATGAGCAGTTCTTC,CASSFSPGANNEQFF
NA,TRBV5-1,15,few,TRBJ2-3,TGCGCCAGCAGCCACGGACGGTCGCCCACAGATACGCAGTATTTT,CASSHGRSPTDTQYF
NA,TRBV12-3/TRBV12-4,14,few,TRBJ2-2,TGTGCCAGCAGTTGGGACTCGAGCAGGGGGGAGCTGTTTTTT,CASSWDSSRGELFF